The rows below give T cell receptor beta chains drawn from one sample of a study of blood T cell repertoires in COVID-19. Clones were sequenced by immunoSEQ multiplex PCR, and TCRdb holds only the in-frame ones, with some missing. This sample has about 290,000 clones; around four fifths occur once, and the top ten carry around 4%. Sequenced sample: peripheral blood. These receptors were taken from a woman in her forties or fifties with active or convalescent COVID-19. CDR3s include the opening cysteine and the closing phenylalanine or tryptophan. The D gene is left open where the match is weak. Rows may omit the clone size; those that give it use once, few, many or a size class.

j_gene | d_gene | v_gene | abundance | CDR3aa | CDR3nt
TRBJ2-5 | TRBD1 | TRBV5-1 | - | CASSITGTGQETQYF | TGCGCCAGCAGCATAACCGGGACAGGCCAAGAGACCCAGTACTTC
TRBJ2-5 | TRBD2 | TRBV25-1 | - | CASSGTSGGATETQYF | TGTGCCAGCAGTGGTACTAGCGGGGGTGCTACGGAGACCCAGTACTTC
TRBJ1-6 | TRBD1 | TRBV19 | once | CASGIRQGFNSPLHF | TGTGCCAGTGGGATCCGACAGGGCTTTAATTCACCCCTCCACTTT
TRBJ2-7 | TRBD1 | TRBV30 | - | CAWSLVRGYEQYF | TGTGCCTGGAGTTTGGTCAGGGGGTACGAGCAGTACTTC
TRBJ1-1 | - | TRBV18 | - | CASTPDEGGSTEAFF | TGTGCCAGTACACCAGATGAGGGCGGGAGCACTGAAGCTTTCTTT
TRBJ2-3 | - | TRBV24-1 | few | CATSDPGHPQGDTQYF | TGTGCCACCAGTGATCCGGGACACCCCCAAGGAGATACGCAGTATTTT
TRBJ2-5 | - | TRBV5-1 | - | CASRRHSQNVQETQYF | TGCGCCAGCAGGCGTCACTCACAGAACGTACAAGAGACCCAGTACTTC
TRBJ1-5 | - | TRBV6-1 | - | CASSEGASAGAYQPQHF | TGTGCCAGCAGTGAAGGGGCGTCGGCAGGGGCGTATCAGCCCCAGCATTTT
TRBJ2-2 | TRBD1 | TRBV27 | - | CASSLRGPGELFF | TGTGCCAGCAGTTTAAGGGGGCCCGGGGAGCTGTTTTTT
TRBJ2-7 | - | TRBV4-1 | - | CASSQRQGGYEQYF | TGCGCCAGCAGCCAGCGTCAAGGGGGCTACGAGCAGTACTTC
TRBJ2-5 | - | TRBV5-4 | - | CASSLGGGLETQYF | TGTGCCAGCAGCTTGGGGGGGGGCCTGGAGACCCAGTACTTC
TRBJ2-5 | TRBD2 | TRBV2 | - | CASSEDIRSGRAVEETQYF | TGTGCCAGCAGTGAAGATATTCGTAGCGGGAGGGCCGTTGAAGAGACCCAGTACTTC
TRBJ2-7 | TRBD2 | TRBV27 | - | CASSPTGTTHYEQYF | TGTGCCAGCAGTCCAACCGGGACTACCCACTACGAGCAGTACTTC
TRBJ2-6 | - | TRBV27 | - | CASSFTGLSGANVLTF | TGTGCCAGCAGCTTCACAGGGCTCTCTGGGGCCAACGTCCTGACTTTC
TRBJ2-6 | - | TRBV29-1 | - | CSVEDRRVSGSPGANVLTF | TGCAGCGTTGAAGATCGAAGGGTGTCGGGATCCCCTGGGGCCAACGTCCTGACTTTC
TRBJ1-5 | - | TRBV28 | - | CASSTGPSNQPQHF | TGTGCCAGCAGTACAGGGCCCAGCAATCAGCCCCAGCATTTT
TRBJ2-7 | TRBD1 | TRBV18 | - | CASSPRGQVEYEQYF | TGTGCCAGCTCCCCTAGGGGACAGGTCGAGTACGAGCAGTACTTC
TRBJ2-5 | TRBD2 | TRBV5-1 | - | CASSLIPSGSGETQYF | TGCGCCAGCAGCCTAATCCCCAGCGGGAGCGGGGAGACCCAGTACTTC
TRBJ1-2 | TRBD1 | TRBV3-1/TRBV3-2 | - | CASSLRIRLNIGRGRDGYTF | TGTGCCAGCAGCCTTCGTATTCGGCTTAATATCGGCAGGGGGCGAGATGGCTACACCTTC
TRBJ2-1 | TRBD2 | TRBV4-1 | - | CASRRAGSYNEQFF | TGCGCCAGCAGGAGAGCGGGGAGTTACAATGAGCAGTTCTTC
TRBJ2-2 | - | TRBV3-1/TRBV3-2 | - | CASSQADGELFF | TGTGCCAGCAGCCAGGCCGACGGGGAGCTGTTTTTT
TRBJ2-3 | TRBD2 | TRBV3-1/TRBV3-2 | - | CASSETSTGTRSDTQYF | TGTGCCAGCAGCGAAACCTCTACCGGGACTAGATCAGATACGCAGTATTTT
TRBJ1-1 | - | TRBV4-1 | - | CASSHVQENTEAFF | TGCGCCAGCAGCCACGTACAGGAGAACACTGAAGCTTTCTTT
TRBJ2-1 | TRBD2 | TRBV7-3 | once | CASSPRGERYNNEQFF | TGTGCCAGCAGCCCCCGGGGGGAGCGGTATAACAATGAGCAGTTCTTC
TRBJ2-1 | - | TRBV9 | - | CASTRGVTYNEQFF | TGTGCCAGCACCCGGGGAGTTACCTACAATGAGCAGTTCTTC
TRBJ2-3 | TRBD1 | TRBV9 | - | CASSARDRSTDTQYF | TGTGCCAGCAGCGCCCGGGACAGGAGCACAGATACGCAGTATTTT
TRBJ2-1 | TRBD2 | TRBV4-1 | - | CASSQPTSGRRNEQFF | TGCGCCAGCAGCCAACCGACTAGCGGGAGACGGAATGAGCAGTTCTTC
TRBJ1-5 | - | TRBV5-1 | - | CASRFGTGENQPQHF | TGCGCCAGCAGGTTCGGAACCGGGGAGAATCAGCCCCAGCATTTT
TRBJ2-3 | - | TRBV7-9 | few | CASSLGGQNADTQYF | TGTGCCAGCAGCTTAGGCGGACAGAACGCAGATACGCAGTATTTT
TRBJ1-4 | - | TRBV19 | once | CASGRNLNEKLFF | TGTGCCAGTGGGAGGAACTTGAATGAAAAACTGTTTTTT
TRBJ2-1 | TRBD2 | TRBV7-9 | - | CASSLTSGAPPGNEQFF | TGTGCCAGCAGCTTAACTAGCGGGGCCCCCCCTGGCAATGAGCAGTTCTTC
TRBJ2-6 | - | TRBV28 | - | CASGTAPLSGANVLTF | TGTGCCAGCGGAACAGCTCCCCTCTCTGGGGCCAACGTCCTGACTTTC
TRBJ1-1 | - | TRBV5-1 | - | CASSLNGAGNEAFF | TGCGCCAGCAGCCTGAACGGAGCGGGGAATGAAGCTTTCTTT
TRBJ2-7 | - | TRBV19 | - | CASSILQGHYEQYF | TGTGCCAGTAGTATTTTACAGGGCCACTACGAGCAGTACTTC
TRBJ1-1 | - | TRBV4-1 | - | CASSPVAGLAEAFF | TGCGCCAGCAGCCCTGTTGCGGGTTTGGCTGAAGCTTTCTTT
TRBJ2-3 | - | TRBV30 | - | CAWSMQGFSTDTQYF | TGTGCCTGGAGTATGCAGGGCTTTTCCACAGATACGCAGTATTTT
TRBJ1-1 | - | TRBV25-1 | - | CASSQGGTEAFF | TGTGCCAGCAGTCAGGGAGGGACTGAAGCTTTCTTT
TRBJ1-5 | - | TRBV5-8 | - | CASSFASGRDNQPQHF | TGTGCCAGCAGCTTCGCCTCGGGCAGGGACAATCAGCCCCAGCATTTT
TRBJ1-1 | - | TRBV6-4 | - | CASSDEWNTEAFF | TGTGCCAGCAGTGACGAGTGGAACACTGAAGCTTTCTTT
TRBJ1-5 | TRBD1 | TRBV30 | - | CAVGQGVSNQPQHF | TGTGCCGTAGGACAGGGAGTTAGCAATCAGCCCCAGCATTTT
TRBJ1-2 | TRBD1 | TRBV19 | - | CASRRPGQGESYGYTF | TGTGCCAGTAGGAGGCCCGGACAGGGGGAGAGCTATGGCTACACCTTC
TRBJ1-2 | - | TRBV7-2 | - | CASSLGPETAYGYTF | TGTGCCAGCAGCTTAGGTCCCGAAACAGCCTATGGCTACACCTTC
TRBJ2-3 | TRBD1 | TRBV11-3 | once | CASSAGRGQGVADTQYF | TGTGCCAGCAGCGCCGGAAGGGGACAGGGTGTCGCAGATACGCAGTATTTT
TRBJ1-1 | TRBD1 | TRBV7-9 | - | CASSPRGGVNTEAFF | TGTGCCAGCAGCCCCCGAGGGGGCGTTAACACTGAAGCTTTCTTT
TRBJ2-3 | TRBD2 | TRBV5-1 | - | CASSSGGQMDTQYF | TGCGCCAGCAGCTCGGGGGGGCAAATGGATACGCAGTATTTT
TRBJ2-5 | - | TRBV5-6 | - | CASSSDAREGETQYF | TGTGCCAGCAGCTCAGACGCTCGGGAAGGAGAGACCCAGTACTTC
TRBJ2-1 | TRBD1 | TRBV7-8 | few | CASSRWTGFEQFF | TGTGCCAGCAGCCGCTGGACAGGGTTTGAGCAGTTCTTC
TRBJ2-3 | - | TRBV19 | - | CASSIDPPGYTQYF | TGTGCCAGTAGTATAGACCCTCCAGGCTATACGCAGTATTTT
TRBJ1-1 | - | TRBV7-2 | - | CASSRPGSERAEAFF | TGTGCCAGCAGCCGCCCCGGTTCCGAACGAGCTGAAGCTTTCTTT
TRBJ1-1 | - | TRBV29-1 | - | CSVSKRGRNTEAFF | TGCAGCGTTTCTAAAAGGGGGAGGAACACTGAAGCTTTCTTT
TRBJ1-2 | TRBD1 | TRBV6-2/TRBV6-3 | - | CASSTGTGSYRYTF | TGTGCCAGCAGTACCGGGACAGGCTCATACCGCTACACCTTC
TRBJ2-1 | TRBD2 | TRBV18 | once | CASSTIAGGHSYNEQFF | TGTGCCAGCTCAACTATAGCGGGAGGGCACTCCTACAATGAGCAGTTCTTC
TRBJ2-1 | TRBD2 | TRBV5-1 | - | CASSSGREGPLEQFF | TGCGCCAGCAGCTCGGGGCGGGAGGGCCCCCTTGAGCAGTTCTTC
TRBJ1-1 | - | TRBV5-5 | - | CASSLAGDTEAFF | TGTGCCAGCAGCTTGGCAGGCGACACTGAAGCTTTCTTT
TRBJ1-2 | - | TRBV5-6 | once | CASSLATGDYGYTF | TGTGCCAGCAGCTTGGCGACAGGAGACTATGGCTACACCTTC